This T cell receptor beta chain emerged from a study of blood T cell repertoires in COVID-19. The CDR3 sequence is 14 residues long. CDR1 is MNHEY and CDR2 is SMNVEV in the germline V gene (reference sequence). Trimming cost V 3 bases and J 2 bases; bases outside gene matches: 3. Clones were read by immunoSEQ multiplex PCR, and TCRdb kept only the in-frame ones, dropping some. The data contain about 230,000 clones, roughly 83% of them singletons. The chain joins TRBV27 to TRBJ1-1; 7 nucleotides align to TRBD1. The sequenced sample was peripheral blood. This clonotype originated in a woman between 65 and 79 years old with active or convalescent COVID-19. The CDR3 protein is CASSFDRANTEAFF. The CDR3 DNA reads as TGTGCCAGCAGTTTTGACAGGGCTAACACTGAAGCTTTCTTT.